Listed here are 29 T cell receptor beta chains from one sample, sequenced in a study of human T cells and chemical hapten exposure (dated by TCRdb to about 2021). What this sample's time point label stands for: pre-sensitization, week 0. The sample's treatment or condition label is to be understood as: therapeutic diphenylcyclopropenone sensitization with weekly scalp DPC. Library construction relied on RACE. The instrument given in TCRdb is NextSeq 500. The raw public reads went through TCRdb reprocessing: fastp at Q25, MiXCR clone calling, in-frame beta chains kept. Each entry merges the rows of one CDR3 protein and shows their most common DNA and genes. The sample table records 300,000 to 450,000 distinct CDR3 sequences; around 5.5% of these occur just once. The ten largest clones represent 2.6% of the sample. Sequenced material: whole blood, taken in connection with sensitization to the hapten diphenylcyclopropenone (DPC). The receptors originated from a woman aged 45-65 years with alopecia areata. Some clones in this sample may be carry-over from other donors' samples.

The CDR3: CASSPGAGYEQFF. Here the CDR3 DNA reads TGTGCCAGCAGCCCTGGGGCAGGTTATGAGCAGTTCTTC. The V call is TRBV5-6, the J call TRBJ2-1, with a weak D call TRBD1 (5 bases). Germline-derived CDR1 and CDR2 are SGHDT and YYEEEE. V shed 4 bases and J shed 8 bases, with 13 bases lying between them. The CDR3 length is 13 residues.

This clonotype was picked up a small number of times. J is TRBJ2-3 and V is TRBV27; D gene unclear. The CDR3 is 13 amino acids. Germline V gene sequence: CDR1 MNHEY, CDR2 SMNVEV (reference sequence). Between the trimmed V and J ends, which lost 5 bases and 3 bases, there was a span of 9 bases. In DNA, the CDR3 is TGTGCCAGCAGTAATATGGTAACAGATACGCAGTATTTT. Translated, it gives CASSNMVTDTQYF.

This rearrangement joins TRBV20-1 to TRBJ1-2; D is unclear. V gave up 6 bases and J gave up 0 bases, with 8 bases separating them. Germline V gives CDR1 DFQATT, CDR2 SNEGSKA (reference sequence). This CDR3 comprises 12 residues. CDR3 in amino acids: CSAVLANYGYTF. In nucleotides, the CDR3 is TGCAGTGCAGTCCTAGCTAACTATGGCTACACCTTC.

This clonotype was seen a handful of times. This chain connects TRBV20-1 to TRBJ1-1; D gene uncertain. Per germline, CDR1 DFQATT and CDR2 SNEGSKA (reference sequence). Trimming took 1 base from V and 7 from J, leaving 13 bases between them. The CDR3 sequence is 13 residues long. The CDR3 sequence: CSARVGREGEAFF. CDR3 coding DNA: TGCAGTGCTAGAGTGGGAAGGGAGGGTGAAGCTTTCTTT.

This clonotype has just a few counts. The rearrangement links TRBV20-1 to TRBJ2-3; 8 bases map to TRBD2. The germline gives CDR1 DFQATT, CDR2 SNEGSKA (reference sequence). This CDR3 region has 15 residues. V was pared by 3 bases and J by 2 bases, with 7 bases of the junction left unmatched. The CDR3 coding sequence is TGCAGTGCTAGGCCCATAGCGGGATCCACAGATACGCAGTATTTT. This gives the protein CSARPIAGSTDTQYF.

Here the CDR3 reads CASSYRQPGLAGSSYEQYF. DNA for the CDR3: TGTGCCAGCAGTTACCGACAGCCTGGACTAGCGGGTAGCTCCTACGAGCAGTACTTC. The rearrangement links TRBV6-5 to TRBJ2-7; the match to TRBD2 covers 11 bases. Germline lookup yields CDR1 MNHEY and CDR2 SVGAGI. The CDR3 length is 19 residues. J gave up 0 bases and V 2 bases, and 12 bases lay outside the gene matches.

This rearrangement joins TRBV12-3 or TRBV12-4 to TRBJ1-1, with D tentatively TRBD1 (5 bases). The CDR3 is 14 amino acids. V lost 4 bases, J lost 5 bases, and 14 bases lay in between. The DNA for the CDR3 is TGTGCCAGCAGTTCCGCAGGGAGGGATACTGAAGCTTTCTTT. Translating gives CASSSAGRDTEAFF.

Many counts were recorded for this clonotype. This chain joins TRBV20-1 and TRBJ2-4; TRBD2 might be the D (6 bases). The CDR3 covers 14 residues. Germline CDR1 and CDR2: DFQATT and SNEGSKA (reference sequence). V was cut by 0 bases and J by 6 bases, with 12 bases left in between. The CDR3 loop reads CSARDSGGANIQYF. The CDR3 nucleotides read TGCAGTGCTAGAGATTCCGGAGGGGCAAACATTCAGTACTTC.

The CDR3 loop reads CASSWGGLGNTGELFF. CDR3 nucleotides: TGTGCCAGCAGCTGGGGGGGCTTGGGAAACACCGGGGAGCTGTTTTTT. V usage is TRBV12-3 or TRBV12-4 and J usage is TRBJ2-2; D possibly corresponds to TRBD2 (7 bases). The length of the CDR3 is 16 residues. The V end was cut by 6 bases, the J end by 2 bases, with 16 bases between.

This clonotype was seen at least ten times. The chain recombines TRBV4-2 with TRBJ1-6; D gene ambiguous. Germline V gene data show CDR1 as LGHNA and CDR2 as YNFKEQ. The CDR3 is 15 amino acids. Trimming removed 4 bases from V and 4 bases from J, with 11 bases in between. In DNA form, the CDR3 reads TGTGCCAGCAGCCCGGACGGATTTTATAATTCACCCCTCCACTTT. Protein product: CASSPDGFYNSPLHF.

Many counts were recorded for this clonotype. CDR3 coding DNA: TGTGCCAGCAGTTATGACCACACAGATACGCAGTATTTT. This translates into CASSYDHTDTQYF. The V and J genes are TRBV6-5 and TRBJ2-3, with unresolved D. V was clipped by 3 bases and J by 2 bases, with 6 bases between them. CDR1 is MNHEY, CDR2 SVGAGI, per germline. CDR3 length: 13 amino acids.

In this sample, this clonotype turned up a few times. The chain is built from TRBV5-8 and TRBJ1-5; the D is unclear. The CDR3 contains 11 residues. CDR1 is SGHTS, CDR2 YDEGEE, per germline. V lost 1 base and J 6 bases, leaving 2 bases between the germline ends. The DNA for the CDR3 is TGTGCCAGCAGCTTGCTTCAGCCCCAGCATTTT. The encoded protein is CASSLLQPQHF. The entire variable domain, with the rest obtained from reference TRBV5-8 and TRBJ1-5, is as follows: EAGVTQSPTHLIKTRGQQATLRCSPISGHTSVYWYQQALGLGLQFLLWYDEGEERNRGNFPPRFSGRQFPNYSSELNVNALELEDSALYLCASSLLQPQHFGDGTRLSIL.

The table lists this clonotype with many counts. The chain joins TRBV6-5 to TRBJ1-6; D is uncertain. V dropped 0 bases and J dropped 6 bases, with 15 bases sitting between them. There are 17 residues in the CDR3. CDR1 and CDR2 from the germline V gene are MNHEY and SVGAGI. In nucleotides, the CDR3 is TGTGCCAGCAGTTACTCGAGTGCGATCAGCGGTAATTCACCCCTCCACTTT. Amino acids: CASSYSSAISGNSPLHF.

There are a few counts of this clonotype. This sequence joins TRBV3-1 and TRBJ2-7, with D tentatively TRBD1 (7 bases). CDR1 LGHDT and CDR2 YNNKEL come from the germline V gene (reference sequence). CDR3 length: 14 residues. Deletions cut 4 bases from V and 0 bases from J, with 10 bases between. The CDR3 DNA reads TGTGCCAGCAGCCCCCAGGGGGGCTCCTACGAGCAGTACTTC. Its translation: CASSPQGGSYEQYF.

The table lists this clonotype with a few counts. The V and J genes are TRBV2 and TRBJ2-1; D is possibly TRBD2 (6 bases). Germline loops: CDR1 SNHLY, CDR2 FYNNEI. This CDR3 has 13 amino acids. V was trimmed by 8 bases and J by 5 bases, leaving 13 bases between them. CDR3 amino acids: CASPLLADNEQFF. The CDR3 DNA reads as TGTGCCAGCCCGCTACTAGCAGACAATGAGCAGTTCTTC.

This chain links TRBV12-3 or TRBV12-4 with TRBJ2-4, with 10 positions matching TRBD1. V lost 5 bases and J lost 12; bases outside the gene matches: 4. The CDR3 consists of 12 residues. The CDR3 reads CASSQDRGSQYF. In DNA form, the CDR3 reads TGTGCCAGCAGTCAGGACAGGGGGAGTCAGTACTTC.

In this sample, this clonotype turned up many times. CDR3 protein: CSARGLAGSIYTDTQYF. In DNA, the CDR3 is TGCAGTGCTAGGGGACTAGCGGGATCTATCTACACAGATACGCAGTATTTT. The chain is built from TRBV20-1 and TRBJ2-3; 13 positions match TRBD2. CDR3 length: 17 residues. The germline CDR1 and CDR2 sequences are DFQATT and SNEGSKA (reference sequence). The V segment lost 3 bases and the J segment 2 bases; nucleotides outside the gene matches: 8.

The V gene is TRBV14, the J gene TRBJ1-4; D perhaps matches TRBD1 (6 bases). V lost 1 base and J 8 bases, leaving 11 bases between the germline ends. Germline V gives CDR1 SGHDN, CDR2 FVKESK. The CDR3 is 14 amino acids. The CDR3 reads CASSQGRQGEKLFF. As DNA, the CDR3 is TGTGCCAGCAGCCAAGGCCGCCAGGGGGAAAAACTGTTTTTT.

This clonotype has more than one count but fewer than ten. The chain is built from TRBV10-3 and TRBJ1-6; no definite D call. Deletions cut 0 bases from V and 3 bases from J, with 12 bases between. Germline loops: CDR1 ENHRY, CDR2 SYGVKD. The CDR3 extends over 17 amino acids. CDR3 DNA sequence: TGTGCCATCAGTGAGTCGAGCAGACTGTACTATAATTCACCCCTCCACTTT. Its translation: CAISESSRLYYNSPLHF.

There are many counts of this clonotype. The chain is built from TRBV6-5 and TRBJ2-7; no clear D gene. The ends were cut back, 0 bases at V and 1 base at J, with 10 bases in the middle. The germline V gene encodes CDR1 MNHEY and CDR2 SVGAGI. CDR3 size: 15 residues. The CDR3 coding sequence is TGTGCCAGCAGTTACTCGGCGCGTACTTCCTACGAGCAGTACTTC. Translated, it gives CASSYSARTSYEQYF.

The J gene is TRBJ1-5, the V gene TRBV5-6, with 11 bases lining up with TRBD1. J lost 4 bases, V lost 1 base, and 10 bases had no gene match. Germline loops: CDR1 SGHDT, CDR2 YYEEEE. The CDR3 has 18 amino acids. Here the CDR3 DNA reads TGTGCCAGCAGCTTGTCCAGGAACCGGGACAGGGGGAATCAGCCCCAGCATTTT. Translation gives CASSLSRNRDRGNQPQHF.

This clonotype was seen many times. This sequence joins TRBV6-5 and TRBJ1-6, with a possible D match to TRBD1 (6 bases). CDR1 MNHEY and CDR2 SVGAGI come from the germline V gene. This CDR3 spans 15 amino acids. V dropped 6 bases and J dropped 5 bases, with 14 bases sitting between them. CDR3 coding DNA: TGTGCCAGCAGCCAAAGGGGGGTTAATAATTCACCCCTCCACTTT. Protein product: CASSQRGVNNSPLHF.

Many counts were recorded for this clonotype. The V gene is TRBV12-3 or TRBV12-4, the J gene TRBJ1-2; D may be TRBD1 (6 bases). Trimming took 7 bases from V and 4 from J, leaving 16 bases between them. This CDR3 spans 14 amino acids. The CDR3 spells CASTPQGIGYGYTF. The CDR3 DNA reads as TGTGCCAGCACCCCCCAGGGGATCGGCTATGGCTACACCTTC.

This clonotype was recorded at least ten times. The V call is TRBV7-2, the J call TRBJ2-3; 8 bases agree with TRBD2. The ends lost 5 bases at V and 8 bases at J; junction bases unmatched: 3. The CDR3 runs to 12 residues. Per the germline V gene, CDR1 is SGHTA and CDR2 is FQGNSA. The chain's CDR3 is CASSPGLATQYF. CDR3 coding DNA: TGTGCCAGCAGCCCCGGACTAGCTACGCAGTATTTT.

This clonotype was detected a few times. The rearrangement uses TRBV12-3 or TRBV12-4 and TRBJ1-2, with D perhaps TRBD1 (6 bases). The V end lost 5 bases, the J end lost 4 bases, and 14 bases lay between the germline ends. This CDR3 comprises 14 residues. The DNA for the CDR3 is TGTGCCAGCAGTCCCCAACAGGGCCGCTATGGCTACACCTTC. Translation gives CASSPQQGRYGYTF.

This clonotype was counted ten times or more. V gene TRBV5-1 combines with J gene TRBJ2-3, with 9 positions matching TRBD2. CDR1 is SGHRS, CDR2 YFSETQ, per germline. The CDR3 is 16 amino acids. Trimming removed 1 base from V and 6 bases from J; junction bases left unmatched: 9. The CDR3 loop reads CASSLRSAGGGDTQYF. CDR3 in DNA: TGCGCCAGCAGCTTGCGGTCAGCGGGAGGAGGGGATACGCAGTATTTT.

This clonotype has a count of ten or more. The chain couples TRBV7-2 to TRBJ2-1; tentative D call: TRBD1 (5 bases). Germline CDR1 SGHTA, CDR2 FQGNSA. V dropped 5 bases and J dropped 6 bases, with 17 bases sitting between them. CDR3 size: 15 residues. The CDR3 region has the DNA TGTGCCAGCAGCCCGTGGGTTAGTCAGGGCAATGAGCAGTTCTTC. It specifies CASSPWVSQGNEQFF.

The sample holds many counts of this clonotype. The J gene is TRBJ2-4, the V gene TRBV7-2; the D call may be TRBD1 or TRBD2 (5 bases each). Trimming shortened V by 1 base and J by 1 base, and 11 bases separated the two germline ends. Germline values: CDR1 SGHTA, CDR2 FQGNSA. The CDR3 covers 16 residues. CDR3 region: CASSLVPGRAKNIQYF. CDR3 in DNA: TGTGCCAGCAGCTTAGTACCGGGACGGGCCAAAAACATTCAGTACTTC.

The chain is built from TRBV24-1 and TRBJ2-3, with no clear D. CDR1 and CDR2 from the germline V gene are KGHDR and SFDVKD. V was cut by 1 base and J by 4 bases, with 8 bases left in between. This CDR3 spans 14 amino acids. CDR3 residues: CATSDLGLSDTQYF. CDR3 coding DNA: TGTGCCACCAGTGATTTAGGGCTATCAGATACGCAGTATTTT.